The next 13 T cell receptor beta chains were all read from a single sample in a study of CD8 T cells in ankylosing spondylitis. Study-wide points: Seemingly distinctive of ankylosing spondylitis blood was a TCR beta motif formed by eight highly homologous variants.

TCRdb redid the calling of the 5' RACE reads with MiXCR, one entry per CDR3 protein. This sample yields around 890,000 distinct CDR3 sequences, of which 10% to 15% are seen a single time; 0.51% belongs to the top ten. These receptors' antigens are unknown. Sequencing was performed on blood, either unsorted or a sorted T cell fraction (not recorded which). The receptors here all came from a male donor with ankylosing spondylitis.

This clonotype was seen at least ten times. Here the CDR3 reads CASSFRGGGEQYF. DNA of the CDR3: TGTGCCAGCAGCTTTCGAGGAGGGGGCGAGCAGTACTTC. The V call is TRBV7-2, the J call TRBJ2-7; either TRBD1 or TRBD2 may supply D (6 bases each). There are 13 residues in the CDR3. Germline V lookup: CDR1 SGHTA, CDR2 FQGNSA. Between the trimmed V and J ends, which lost 3 bases and 6 bases, there was a span of 12 bases.

The chain couples TRBV4-3 to TRBJ2-1; the match to TRBD2 covers 10 bases. J was trimmed by 4 bases and V by 1 base; bases with no gene match: 7. Germline-derived CDR1 and CDR2 are LGHNA and YSLEER. CDR3 size: 17 residues. The DNA of the CDR3 is TGCGCCAGCAGCCAAGGGCACACTAGCGGGGTATACAATGAGCAGTTCTTC. Its translation: CASSQGHTSGVYNEQFF.

This chain joins TRBV6-1 and TRBJ2-7; 8 bases match TRBD2. From germline, CDR1 is MNHNS and CDR2 SASEGT. This CDR3 contains 15 residues. V lost 6 bases to trimming and J lost 0 bases; unmatched junction nucleotides: 7. CDR3 DNA sequence: TGTGCCAGCAGCCCTCGGGGGGGACCCTCCTACGAGCAGTACTTC. Translating gives CASSPRGGPSYEQYF.

This clonotype turned up a few times. This chain links TRBV5-1 with TRBJ1-1; a weak D match, TRBD1 (5 bases). Trimming took off 4 bases at V and 0 bases at J, with 13 bases between the two ends. The CDR3 is 15 residues long. The germline CDR1 and CDR2 sequences are SGHRS and YFSETQ. The CDR3 loop is CASSPGGLLNTEAFF. DNA for the CDR3: TGCGCCAGCAGCCCGGGGGGACTGCTGAACACTGAAGCTTTCTTT.

This clonotype was counted at least ten times. The CDR3 loop is CSVVSPGADTQYF. In DNA form, the CDR3 reads TGCAGCGTTGTGTCGCCGGGGGCAGATACGCAGTATTTT. The chain employs TRBV29-1 and TRBJ2-3; TRBD2 is a possible D gene (6 bases). V lost 4 bases to trimming and J lost 4 bases, with 12 bases between them. This CDR3 is 13 amino acids long. The germline V gene encodes CDR1 SQVTM and CDR2 ANQGSEA.

This clonotype was counted ten times or more. This sequence joins TRBV11-2 and TRBJ1-3; TRBD1 is a possible D gene (5 bases). With 6 bases removed from V and 0 bases from J, the gap between germline ends came to 18 bases. This CDR3 has 17 residues. From germline, CDR1 is SGHAT and CDR2 FQNNGV. DNA for the CDR3: TGTGCCAGCAGTCCGGGACGCACCTGGAACTCTGGAAACACCATATATTTT. Its protein is CASSPGRTWNSGNTIYF.

This clonotype was observed a few times. The CDR3 sequence: CASQGGKETQYF. DNA of the CDR3: TGTGCCAGCCAGGGAGGGAAAGAGACCCAGTACTTC. This chain links TRBV6-5 with TRBJ2-5; 7 bases agree with TRBD2. This CDR3 has 12 residues. Germline trimming cut 8 bases from V and 3 bases from J; bases unmatched to any gene: 3. The germline CDR1 and CDR2 sequences are MNHEY and SVGAGI.

This chain joins TRBV12-3 or TRBV12-4 and TRBJ2-2, with 11 bases identical to TRBD1. This CDR3 is 18 amino acids long. Losses at the gene ends were 5 bases for V and 7 bases for J; bases not matched to a gene: 15. CDR3 sequence: CASSPSYRDRGIVGELFF. The CDR3 region has the DNA TGTGCCAGCAGTCCTTCTTACCGGGACAGGGGGATTGTCGGGGAGCTGTTTTTT.

This clonotype has more than one count but fewer than ten. This chain links TRBV6-2 or TRBV6-3 with TRBJ2-7; the D is unclear. The CDR3 is 15 residues long. Between the trimmed V and J ends, which lost 1 base and 0 bases, there was a span of 10 bases. Germline V gene lookup returns CDR1 MNHEY and CDR2 SVGEGT. CDR3 in amino acids: CASSYLVPSSYEQYF. The CDR3 region has the DNA TGTGCCAGCAGTTACTTGGTTCCGAGCTCCTACGAGCAGTACTTC.

This clonotype has only a few counts. The chain recombines TRBV2 with TRBJ1-2; D ambiguous. Germline V gives CDR1 SNHLY, CDR2 FYNNEI. This CDR3 contains 11 residues. Deletions cut 4 bases from V and 7 bases from J, with 7 bases between. CDR3 nucleotides: TGTGCCAGCAGTGTGGTGTTTGGCTACACCTTC. The encoded protein is CASSVVFGYTF.

The V and J genes are TRBV12-3 or TRBV12-4 and TRBJ2-1; D is undetermined. The CDR3 totals 11 residues. V shed 6 bases and J shed 5 bases, with 5 bases lying between them. CDR3 DNA sequence: TGTGCCAGCAGATACCACAATGAGCAGTTCTTC. Its translation: CASRYHNEQFF.

The chain carries TRBV5-1 and TRBJ2-1; perhaps TRBD2 as D (5 bases). Trimming pared 2 bases from V and 8 bases from J, leaving 11 bases between. This CDR3 comprises 13 residues. Germline V gene lookup returns CDR1 SGHRS and CDR2 YFSETQ. The CDR3 sequence is CASSLIPGYEQFF. As DNA, the CDR3 is TGCGCCAGCAGCTTAATTCCGGGGTATGAGCAGTTCTTC.

Ten or more counts support this clonotype. This rearrangement joins TRBV5-1 to TRBJ1-2; tentative D call: TRBD1 (5 bases). The V end lost 0 bases, the J end lost 3 bases, and 12 bases lay between the germline ends. This CDR3 is 15 amino acids long. Germline CDR1 SGHRS, CDR2 YFSETQ. CDR3 loop: CASSLAPGLDYGYTF. In nucleotides, the CDR3 is TGCGCCAGCAGCTTGGCCCCAGGGCTCGACTATGGCTACACCTTC.